Listed below are T cell receptor beta chains from one sample, sequenced in a study of shared clonotypes between healthy human individuals. Assay: immunoSEQ multiplex PCR; the TCRdb copy retains only in-frame clones and omits some. The table shows 980,000 or so clones, with about 80% occurring only once. Sequences were obtained from memory CD4+ T cells sorted from blood. These receptors came from a man aged 18 to 30 in good health. Each CDR3 is given with its conserved first and last residue. Each record gives: clone size, CDR3 length, V gene, D gene, J gene, CDR3 protein, CDR3 DNA. D genes are given only for firm matches. Clone size appears in some rows only: once, few, many, or a class for an expanded clone.

size: NA
length: 14
V: TRBV10-3
D: TRBD2
J: TRBJ2-1
CDR3: CAIGSSGGYNEQFF
DNA: TGTGCCATAGGGTCTAGCGGGGGTTACAATGAGCAGTTCTTC

size: NA
length: 14
V: TRBV9
D: NA
J: TRBJ1-3
CDR3: CASSATSGGNTIYF
DNA: TGTGCCAGCAGCGCCACTTCGGGGGGAAACACCATATATTTT

size: NA
length: 14
V: TRBV7-9
D: NA
J: TRBJ1-2
CDR3: CASSLAGKTDGYTF
DNA: TGTGCCAGCAGCTTAGCAGGGAAGACGGATGGCTACACCTTC

size: NA
length: 14
V: TRBV18
D: NA
J: TRBJ2-2
CDR3: CASSQEQYTGELFF
DNA: TGTGCCAGCTCACAGGAACAGTACACCGGGGAGCTGTTTTTT

size: NA
length: 12
V: TRBV2
D: NA
J: TRBJ2-5
CDR3: CASSRDAETQYF
DNA: TGTGCCAGCAGCCGGGACGCAGAGACCCAGTACTTC

size: NA
length: 15
V: TRBV19
D: TRBD1
J: TRBJ2-2
CDR3: CASRKTGAGTGELFF
DNA: TGTGCCAGTAGGAAAACAGGGGCAGGCACCGGGGAGCTGTTTTTT

size: NA
length: 15
V: TRBV6-5
D: TRBD1
J: TRBJ1-2
CDR3: CASSYSSTTGTGYTF
DNA: TGTGCCAGCAGTTACTCGAGTACGACAGGGACTGGCTACACCTTC

size: NA
length: 14
V: TRBV5-4
D: NA
J: TRBJ1-2
CDR3: CASSTSTGGYGYTF
DNA: TGTGCCAGCAGCACCTCCACGGGTGGCTATGGCTACACCTTC

size: NA
length: 14
V: TRBV5-1
D: NA
J: TRBJ1-1
CDR3: CASSIKGRNTEAFF
DNA: TGCGCCAGCTCGATTAAGGGGCGAAACACTGAAGCTTTCTTT

size: NA
length: 15
V: TRBV6-5
D: NA
J: TRBJ1-3
CDR3: CASGRPDSSGNTIYF
DNA: TGTGCCAGCGGCCGCCCAGACAGCTCTGGAAACACCATATATTTT

size: NA
length: 15
V: TRBV6-5
D: TRBD1
J: TRBJ2-7
CDR3: CASSYSGTADYEQYF
DNA: TGTGCCAGCAGTTACTCCGGGACAGCAGATTACGAGCAGTACTTC

size: NA
length: 16
V: TRBV6-5
D: TRBD2
J: TRBJ2-1
CDR3: CASSYLASGIGREQFF
DNA: TGTGCCAGCAGTTACTTGGCTAGCGGGATCGGGCGGGAGCAGTTCTTC

size: NA
length: 16
V: TRBV5-4
D: NA
J: TRBJ2-5
CDR3: CASSFRVGGVQETQYF
DNA: TGTGCCAGCAGCTTTAGGGTCGGAGGGGTTCAAGAGACCCAGTACTTC

size: NA
length: 13
V: TRBV27
D: NA
J: TRBJ1-2
CDR3: CASSLSGGRGYTF
DNA: TGTGCCAGCAGTTTATCGGGCGGTCGGGGCTACACCTTC

size: NA
length: 16
V: TRBV6-9
D: NA
J: TRBJ2-1
CDR3: CASSYQFGSSYNEQFF
DNA: TGTGCCAGCAGTTATCAATTCGGGAGCTCCTACAATGAGCAGTTCTTC

size: few
length: 15
V: TRBV7-9
D: TRBD1
J: TRBJ1-1
CDR3: CASSLVDRVNTEAFF
DNA: TGTGCCAGCAGCTTAGTCGACAGGGTGAACACTGAAGCTTTCTTT

size: NA
length: 16
V: TRBV7-3
D: NA
J: TRBJ2-3
CDR3: CASSLNSGRLTDTQYF
DNA: TGTGCCAGCAGCTTAAACTCCGGGCGACTCACAGATACGCAGTATTTT

size: NA
length: 12
V: TRBV2
D: NA
J: TRBJ2-5
CDR3: CASSLLAETQYF
DNA: TGTGCCAGCAGCCTCCTAGCAGAGACCCAGTACTTC

size: NA
length: 15
V: TRBV7-9
D: NA
J: TRBJ2-5
CDR3: CASSLVGGNRETQYF
DNA: TGTGCCAGCAGCTTAGTCGGTGGTAACCGGGAGACCCAGTACTTC

size: NA
length: 11
V: TRBV5-1
D: NA
J: TRBJ2-7
CDR3: CASRGAHEQYF
DNA: TGCGCCAGCAGGGGGGCCCACGAGCAGTACTTC

size: few
length: 14
V: TRBV5-6
D: NA
J: TRBJ1-6
CDR3: CASSLGAKNSPLHF
DNA: TGTGCCAGCAGCTTGGGGGCTAAGAATTCACCCCTCCACTTT

size: NA
length: 15
V: TRBV9
D: TRBD2
J: TRBJ2-1
CDR3: CASSVVGLAGGGQFF
DNA: TGTGCCAGCAGCGTGGTGGGACTAGCGGGAGGCGGGCAGTTCTTC

size: NA
length: 14
V: TRBV29-1
D: TRBD1
J: TRBJ2-3
CDR3: CSVGQGIPTDTQYF
DNA: TGCAGCGTTGGACAGGGGATTCCCACAGATACGCAGTATTTT

size: few
length: 15
V: TRBV5-8
D: NA
J: TRBJ2-4
CDR3: CASNLKTLAKNIQYF
DNA: TGTGCCAGCAACCTGAAAACTCTAGCCAAAAACATTCAGTACTTC

size: NA
length: 16
V: TRBV7-9
D: TRBD2
J: TRBJ2-3
CDR3: CASSSGTSGRGDTQYF
DNA: TGTGCCAGCAGCAGCGGGACTAGCGGGAGGGGAGATACGCAGTATTTT

size: NA
length: 15
V: TRBV5-1
D: NA
J: TRBJ1-4
CDR3: CASSLGDRANEKLFF
DNA: TGCGCCAGCAGCTTGGGAGATAGGGCTAATGAAAAACTGTTTTTT

size: NA
length: 15
V: TRBV21-1
D: NA
J: TRBJ1-5
CDR3: CARKPPRDRGKPQHF
DNA: TGTGCCAGAAAACCGCCACGGGACAGGGGTAAGCCCCAGCATTTT

size: NA
length: 14
V: TRBV6-1
D: NA
J: TRBJ2-7
CDR3: CASKIGGFTYEQYF
DNA: TGTGCCAGCAAGATAGGGGGGTTTACCTACGAGCAGTACTTC

size: NA
length: 15
V: TRBV6-5
D: TRBD2
J: TRBJ2-1
CDR3: CASRLTSGGSNEQFF
DNA: TGTGCCAGCAGACTGACTAGCGGGGGGTCGAATGAGCAGTTCTTC